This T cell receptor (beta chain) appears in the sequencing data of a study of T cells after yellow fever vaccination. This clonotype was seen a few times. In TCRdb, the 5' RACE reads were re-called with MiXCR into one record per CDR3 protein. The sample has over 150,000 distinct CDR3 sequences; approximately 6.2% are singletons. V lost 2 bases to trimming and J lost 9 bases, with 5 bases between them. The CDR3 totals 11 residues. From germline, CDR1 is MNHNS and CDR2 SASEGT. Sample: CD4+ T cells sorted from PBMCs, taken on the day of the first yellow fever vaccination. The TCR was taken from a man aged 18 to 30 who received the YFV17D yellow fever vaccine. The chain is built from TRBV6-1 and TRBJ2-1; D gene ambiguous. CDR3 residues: CASSEKSEQFF. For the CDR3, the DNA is TGTGCCAGCAGTGAAAAGTCTGAGCAGTTCTTC.